The present entry profiles one TCR beta chain with its context. Profiling relied on immunoSEQ multiplex PCR, and the TCRdb table lists in-frame clones only, not all of them. The sample has 250,000 to 350,000 clones, around 90% seen once. This specimen comes from a study of blood T cell repertoires in COVID-19. Background on the study: T cells, B-cell-depleted T cells, or PBMCs supplied cDNA or gDNA.

Germline CDR1 reads LGHNA; CDR2 reads YNFKEQ. Deletions cut 4 bases from V and 0 bases from J, with 18 bases between. This CDR3 is 18 amino acids long. This receptor was obtained from a woman aged 45-65 years who had recovered from COVID-19. The sequencing sample was made of peripheral blood. The rearrangement joins TRBV4-2 to TRBJ1-4, with a tentative D call TRBD1 (6 bases). CDR3 in amino acids: CASSLHPQGYATNEKLFF. The CDR3 DNA reads as TGTGCCAGCAGCCTACACCCACAGGGATATGCAACTAATGAAAAACTGTTTTTT.